One and the same sample provided the 6 T cell receptor beta chains below, sequenced in a study of blood T cell repertoires in COVID-19. The repertoire was sequenced with immunoSEQ multiplex PCR; TCRdb's copy has only in-frame clones and lacks some. The sample has 70,000 or so clones, 75% seen once. The sequenced material came from peripheral blood. All receptors come from a man between 70 and 80 years old with acute or convalescent COVID-19.

The chain couples TRBV11-3 to TRBJ2-5, with D hard to call. CDR3 length: 13 residues. Germline V gene sequence: CDR1 SGHNT, CDR2 YENEEA. V was clipped by 0 bases and J by 6 bases, with 8 bases between them. As DNA, the CDR3 is TGTGCCAGCAGCTTAGACAACGCGAAGACCCAGTACTTC. Its translation is CASSLDNAKTQYF.

The CDR3 bases are TGTGCCAGCAGTGACCCCGGACTTTCCAATGAGCAGTTCTTC. Translating gives CASSDPGLSNEQFF. The gene calls are TRBV6-4 and TRBJ2-1, with a possible D match to TRBD2 (5 bases). Germline values: CDR1 MRHNA, CDR2 SNTAGT. The ends were cut back, 2 bases at V and 6 bases at J, with 11 bases in the middle. This CDR3 region has 14 residues.

The chain joins TRBV10-3 to TRBJ2-1, with TRBD1 matching 9 bases. CDR3 length: 15 residues. Germline CDR1 and CDR2: ENHRY and SYGVKD. V shed 2 bases, J shed 6 bases, and the junction held 5 bases outside the gene matches. The DNA of the CDR3 is TGTGCCATCAGTGAGGGACAGGGGAAGGTCAATGAGCAGTTCTTC. It specifies CAISEGQGKVNEQFF.

This clone occurred once. The chain combines TRBV18 with TRBJ1-1; 9 bases line up with TRBD1. The V segment lost 6 bases and the J segment 7 bases; nucleotides outside the gene matches: 9. The CDR3 consists of 14 residues. Germline lookup yields CDR1 KGHSH and CDR2 LQKENI. As DNA, the CDR3 is TGTGCCAGCTCCGGCGTCCGGACAGGGGTTGAAGCTTTCTTT. Protein sequence: CASSGVRTGVEAFF.

The rearrangement links TRBV6-2 or TRBV6-3 to TRBJ1-2, with a tentative D call TRBD1 (6 bases). Trimming pared 6 bases from V and 8 bases from J, leaving 16 bases between. The CDR3 totals 13 residues. CDR1 and CDR2 (germline): MNHEY, SVGEGT. The CDR3 DNA is TGTGCCAGCAGCCCCCTCTGGGGGGGCGGCTACACCTTC. Encoded protein: CASSPLWGGGYTF.

The V gene is TRBV28, the J gene TRBJ2-1, with 8 bases matching TRBD2. J lost 3 bases, V lost 4 bases, and 5 bases had no gene match. The CDR3 contains 15 residues. Germline CDR1 MDHEN, CDR2 SYDVKM. Here the CDR3 reads CASSSAGGNYNEQFF. As DNA, the CDR3 is TGTGCCAGCAGTTCGGCGGGAGGTAACTACAATGAGCAGTTCTTC.